This TCR beta chain was identified during a study of shared clonotypes between healthy human individuals. This CDR3 region has 14 residues. Germline V gives CDR1 MRHNA, CDR2 SNTAGT. Trimming removed 2 bases from V and 6 bases from J; junction bases left unmatched: 7. Terminally differentiated effector memory CD45RA+ cells were excluded by CCR7 positive selection of CD45RO-negative cells. Produced via immunoSEQ multiplex PCR; TCRdb's table is partial and in-frame only. The sample yields approximately 2,200,000 clones, roughly 91% seen once. The TCR was taken from a man aged 18 to 30 in good health. Some clones in this sample may be carry-over from other donors' samples. This chain connects TRBV6-4 to TRBJ2-7, with 7 bases aligning to TRBD2. Material: naive CD8+ T cells from PBMCs. The CDR3: CASSDKAGASEQYF. Here the CDR3 DNA reads TGTGCCAGCAGTGACAAGGCGGGAGCTAGCGAGCAGTACTTC.